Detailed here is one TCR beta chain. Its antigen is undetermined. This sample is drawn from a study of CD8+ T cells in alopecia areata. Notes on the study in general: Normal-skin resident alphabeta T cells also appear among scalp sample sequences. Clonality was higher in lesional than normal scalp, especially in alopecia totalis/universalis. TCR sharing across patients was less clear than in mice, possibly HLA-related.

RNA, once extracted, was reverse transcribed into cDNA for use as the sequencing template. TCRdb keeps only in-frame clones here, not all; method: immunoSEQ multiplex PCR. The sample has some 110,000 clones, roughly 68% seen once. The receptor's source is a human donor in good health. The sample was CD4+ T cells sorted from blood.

The CDR3 loop reads CASSDPGGSNEQYF. CDR3 bases: TGTGCCAGCAGTGACCCCGGGGGATCCAACGAGCAGTACTTC. The J gene is TRBJ2-7, the V gene TRBV25-1; D might be TRBD2 (6 bases). This CDR3 is 14 amino acids long. The V and J ends lost 3 bases and 5 bases respectively, with 14 bases between them. The V gene's germline CDR1 is MGHDK and CDR2 SYGVNS.